One T cell receptor (beta chain) is described in this entry. Its specificity is not known. The data belong to a study of T-cell memory formation after mild COVID-19. Study-level background: The two donors had largely donor-specific TCR clusters. Broader study findings: Cross-reactive memory appears to have joined, as suggested by some responding clones showing up in pre-infection memory. Chiefly within CM and EM were the contracting CD4+ clones; CD8+ ones were within EMRA. Day 15 to 85 contracting clones showed balanced CD4/CD8; day 15 to 37 expanders favored CD4+.

TCRdb itself ran the 5' RACE reads through MiXCR, one entry per CDR3 protein. The repertoire includes over 350,000 distinct CDR3 sequences, approximately 15% of them detected once, and 20% to 25% sits in the top ten. Germline CDR1 and CDR2: DFQATT and SNEGSKA (reference sequence). The length of the CDR3 is 14 residues. The V gene lost 3 bases and the J gene lost 2 bases, with 11 bases spanning the gap. The chain couples TRBV20-1 to TRBJ1-3; D is unclear. Sequencing was performed on PBMCs or a T cell subset sorted from them (not recorded which). This clonotype was sampled from a man aged 18 to 35 who had mild COVID-19 (a few samples of this study predate the infection). Cell type and time point are not known. CDR3 nucleotides: TGCAGTGCTAGGGAGGCGATTGCTGGAAACACCATATATTTT. It encodes CSAREAIAGNTIYF.